The rows below give T cell receptor beta chains drawn from one sample of a study of shared clonotypes between healthy human individuals. The assay was immunoSEQ multiplex PCR, and TCRdb's table has in-frame clones only and misses some. The repertoire holds approximately 1,500,000 clones, with more than 95% as singletons. The sequencing input was naive CD4+ T cells sorted from blood. The receptors derive from a man younger than 40 in good health. CDR3s include the opening cysteine and the closing phenylalanine or tryptophan. The order of the fields is V gene, D gene, J gene, clone size, CDR3 DNA, CDR3 protein. A D gene is named only where the DNA matches it firmly. Size values are once, few and many counts, or a class for expanded clones, and some rows have none.

TRBV7-9,.,TRBJ2-2,.,TGTGCCAGCAGCCGGACGGAGAACACCGGGGAGCTGTTTTTT,CASSRTENTGELFF
TRBV28,.,TRBJ2-3,.,TGTGCCAGCAGTTTAAAGGGCACAGATACGCAGTATTTT,CASSLKGTDTQYF
TRBV5-5,TRBD2,TRBJ2-1,.,TGTGCCAGCAGCCCAGGACTAGCGGGAGATTATGAGCAGTTCTTC,CASSPGLAGDYEQFF
TRBV6-5,.,TRBJ2-5,.,TGTGCCAGCAGTGCACAAGAGACCCAGTACTTC,CASSAQETQYF
TRBV11-2,.,TRBJ2-5,.,TGTGCCAGCAGCTTTCGGCTAGGCTGGGAAGAGACCCAGTACTTC,CASSFRLGWEETQYF
TRBV5-5,TRBD2,TRBJ2-1,once,TGTGCCAGCAGCCGACTACTAGCGGCTTACAATGAGCAGTTCTTC,CASSRLLAAYNEQFF
TRBV5-1,TRBD1,TRBJ1-1,once,TGCGCCAGCAGCTTGGAGGACAGGGGGCGCACTGAAGCTTTCTTT,CASSLEDRGRTEAFF
TRBV7-9,TRBD1,TRBJ2-2,.,TGTGCCAGTGAACAGGGGGCGCGGGACACCGGGGAGCTGTTTTTT,CASEQGARDTGELFF
TRBV2,.,TRBJ2-5,.,TGTGCCAGCAGTCATCTGTCCGGGGACGAGACCCAGTACTTC,CASSHLSGDETQYF
TRBV27,TRBD1,TRBJ2-1,.,TGTGCCAGCAGTTCGTACCAAGGGGGCAGCTCCTACAATGAGCAGTTCTTC,CASSSYQGGSSYNEQFF
TRBV27,TRBD2,TRBJ2-7,.,TGTGCCAGCAGTCGAACGGGAGGAGGGGTTTACGAGCAGTACTTC,CASSRTGGGVYEQYF
TRBV9,.,TRBJ2-7,once,TGTGCCAGCAGCGTAGGCGCCAGCGGCCCTCGGGGCGAGCAGTACTTC,CASSVGASGPRGEQYF
TRBV9,TRBD2,TRBJ2-3,.,TGTGCCAGCAGCGTAAGCCCCGCGGGAGGGCCGAAGGGCACAGATACGCAGTATTTT,CASSVSPAGGPKGTDTQYF
TRBV27,TRBD1,TRBJ2-7,.,TGTGCCAGCAAACCGTCCTTATCCGGGACAGGGGGCGAGCAGTACTTC,CASKPSLSGTGGEQYF
TRBV7-2,.,TRBJ1-2,.,TGTGCCAGCAGCTTAGCGTTGGGGGACGGCTACACCTTC,CASSLALGDGYTF
TRBV29-1,.,TRBJ1-1,.,TGCAGCGCTAGGGGGACATTGAACACTGAAGCTTTCTTT,CSARGTLNTEAFF
TRBV13,.,TRBJ2-1,.,TGTGCCAGCAGCTTAGGAAATAGCGGTAATGAGCAGTTCTTC,CASSLGNSGNEQFF
TRBV15,.,TRBJ2-2,.,TGTGCCACCAGCAGAGCCAACTGGCCTGACACCGGGGAGCTGTTTTTT,CATSRANWPDTGELFF
TRBV27,.,TRBJ2-2,.,TGTGCCAGCAGTTTAGCGGCCGCCGGGGAGCTGTTTTTT,CASSLAAAGELFF
TRBV6-5,TRBD1,TRBJ2-5,once,TGTGCCAGCAGTTACGACAGGGTGCAAGAGACCCAGTACTTC,CASSYDRVQETQYF
TRBV7-8,.,TRBJ1-2,.,TGTGCCAGCAGCTTAGCGACCCGGTACAGGGCACAACTTGACTATGGCTACACCTTC,CASSLATRYRAQLDYGYTF